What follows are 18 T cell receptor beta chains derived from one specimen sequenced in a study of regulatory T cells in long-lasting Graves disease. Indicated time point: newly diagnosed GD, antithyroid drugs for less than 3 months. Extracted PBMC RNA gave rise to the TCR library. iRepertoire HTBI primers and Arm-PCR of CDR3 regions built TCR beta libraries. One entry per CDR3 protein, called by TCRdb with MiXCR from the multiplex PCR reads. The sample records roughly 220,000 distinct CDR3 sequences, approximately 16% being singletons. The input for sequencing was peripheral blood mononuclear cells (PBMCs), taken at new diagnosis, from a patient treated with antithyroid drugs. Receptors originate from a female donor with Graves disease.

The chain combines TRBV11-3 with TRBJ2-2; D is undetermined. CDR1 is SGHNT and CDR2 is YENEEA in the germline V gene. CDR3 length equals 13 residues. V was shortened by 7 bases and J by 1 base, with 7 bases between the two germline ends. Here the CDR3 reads CASMLGNTGELFF. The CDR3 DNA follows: TGTGCCAGCATGCTCGGGAACACCGGGGAGCTGTTTTTT. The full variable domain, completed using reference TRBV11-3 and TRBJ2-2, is EAGVVQSPRYKIIEKKQPVAFWCNPISGHNTLYWYLQNLGQGPELLIRYENEEAVDDSQLPKDRFSAERLKGVDSTLKIQPAELGDSAVYLCASMLGNTGELFFGEGSRLTVL.

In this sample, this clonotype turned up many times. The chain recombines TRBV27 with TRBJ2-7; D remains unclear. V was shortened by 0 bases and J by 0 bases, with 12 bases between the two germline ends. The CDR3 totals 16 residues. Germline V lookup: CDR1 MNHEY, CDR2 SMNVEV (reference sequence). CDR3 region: CASSLSVDTISYEQYF. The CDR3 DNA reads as TGTGCCAGCAGTTTATCTGTGGATACCATCTCCTACGAGCAGTACTTC.

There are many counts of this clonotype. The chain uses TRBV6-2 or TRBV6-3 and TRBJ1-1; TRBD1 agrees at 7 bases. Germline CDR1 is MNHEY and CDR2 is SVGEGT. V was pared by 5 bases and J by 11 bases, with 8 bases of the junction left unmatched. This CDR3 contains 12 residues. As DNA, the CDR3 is TGTGCCAGCAGTGTAGCAGGGGGTGGTGCTTTCTTT. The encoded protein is CASSVAGGGAFF.

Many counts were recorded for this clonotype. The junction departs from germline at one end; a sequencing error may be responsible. The CDR3 DNA reads TGCAATGCTAGAGATGGGACTAGCGGGAGTGAGACCCAGTACTTC. Protein product: CNARDGTSGSETQYF. This chain joins TRBV20-1 and TRBJ2-5; 14 bases agree with TRBD2. This CDR3 has 15 residues. Germline values: CDR1 DFQATT, CDR2 SNEGSKA (reference sequence).

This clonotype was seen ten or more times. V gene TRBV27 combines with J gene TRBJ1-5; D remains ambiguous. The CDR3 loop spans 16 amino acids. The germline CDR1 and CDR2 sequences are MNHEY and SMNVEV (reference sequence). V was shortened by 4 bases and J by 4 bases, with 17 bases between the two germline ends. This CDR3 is CASSSNYVNTNQPQHF. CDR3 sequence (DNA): TGTGCCAGCAGTTCCAATTACGTCAATACGAATCAGCCCCAGCATTTT.

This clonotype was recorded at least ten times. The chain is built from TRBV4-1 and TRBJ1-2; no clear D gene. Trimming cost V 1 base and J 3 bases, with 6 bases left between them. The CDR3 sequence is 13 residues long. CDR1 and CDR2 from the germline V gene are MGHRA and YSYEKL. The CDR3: CASSQAVDYGYTF. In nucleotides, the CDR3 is TGCGCCAGCAGCCAAGCGGTAGACTATGGCTACACCTTC.

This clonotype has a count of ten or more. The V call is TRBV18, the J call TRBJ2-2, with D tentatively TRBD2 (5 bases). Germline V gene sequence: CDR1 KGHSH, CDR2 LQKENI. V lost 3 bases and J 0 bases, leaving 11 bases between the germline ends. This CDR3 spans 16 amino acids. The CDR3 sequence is CASSPPGKANTGELFF. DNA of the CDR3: TGTGCCAGCTCACCTCCGGGGAAGGCGAACACCGGGGAGCTGTTTTTT. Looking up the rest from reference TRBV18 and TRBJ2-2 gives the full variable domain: NAGVMQNPRHLVRRRGQEARLRCSPMKGHSHVYWYRQLPEEGLKFMVYLQKENIIDESGMPKERFSAEFPKEGPSILRIQQVVRGDSAAYFCASSPPGKANTGELFFGEGSRLTVL.

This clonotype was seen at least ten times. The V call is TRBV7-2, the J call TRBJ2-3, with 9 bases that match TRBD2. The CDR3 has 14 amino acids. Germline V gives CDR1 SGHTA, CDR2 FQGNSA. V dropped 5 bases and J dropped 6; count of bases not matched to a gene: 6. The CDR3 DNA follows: TGTGCCAGCAGCCCTGGGACTAGCAGGGATACGCAGTATTTT. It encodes CASSPGTSRDTQYF.

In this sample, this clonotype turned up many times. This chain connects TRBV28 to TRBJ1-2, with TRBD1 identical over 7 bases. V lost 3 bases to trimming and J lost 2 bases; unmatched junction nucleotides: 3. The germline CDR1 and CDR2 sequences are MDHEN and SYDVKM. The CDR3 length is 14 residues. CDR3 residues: CASSLGTANYGYTF. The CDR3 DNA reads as TGTGCCAGCAGTTTGGGGACAGCAAACTATGGCTACACCTTC.

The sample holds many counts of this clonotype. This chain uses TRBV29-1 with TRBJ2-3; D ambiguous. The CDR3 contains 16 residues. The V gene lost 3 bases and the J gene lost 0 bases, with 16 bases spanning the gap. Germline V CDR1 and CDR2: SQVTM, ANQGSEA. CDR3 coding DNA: TGCAGCGTTGAGGGGAAGCGCCTCATTAGCACAGATACGCAGTATTTT. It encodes CSVEGKRLISTDTQYF.

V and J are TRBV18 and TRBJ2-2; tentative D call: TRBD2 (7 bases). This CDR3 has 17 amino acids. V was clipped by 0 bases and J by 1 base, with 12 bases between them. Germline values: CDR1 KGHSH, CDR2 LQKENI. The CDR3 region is CASSPPGGTQNTGELFF. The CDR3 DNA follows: TGTGCCAGCTCACCACCGGGAGGGACACAGAACACCGGGGAGCTGTTTTTT.

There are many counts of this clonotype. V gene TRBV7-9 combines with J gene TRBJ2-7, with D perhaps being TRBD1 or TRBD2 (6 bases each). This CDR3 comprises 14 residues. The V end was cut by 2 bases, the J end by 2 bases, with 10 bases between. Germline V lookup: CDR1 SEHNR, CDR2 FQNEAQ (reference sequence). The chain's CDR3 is CASSLMGGAYEQYF. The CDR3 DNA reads TGTGCCAGCAGCTTAATGGGGGGCGCCTACGAGCAGTACTTC.

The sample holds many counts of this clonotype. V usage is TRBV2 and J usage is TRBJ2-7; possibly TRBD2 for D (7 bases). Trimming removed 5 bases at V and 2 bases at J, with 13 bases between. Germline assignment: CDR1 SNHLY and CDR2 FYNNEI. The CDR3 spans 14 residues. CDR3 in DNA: TGTGCCAGCAGTAGGGGGGGAACCACCTACGAGCAGTACTTC. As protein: CASSRGGTTYEQYF.

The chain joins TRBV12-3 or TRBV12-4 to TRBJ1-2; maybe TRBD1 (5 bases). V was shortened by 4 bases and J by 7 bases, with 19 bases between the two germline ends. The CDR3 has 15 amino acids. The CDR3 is CASSSPGGRKAGYTF. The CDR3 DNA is TGTGCCAGCAGTTCACCCGGGGGAAGGAAAGCTGGCTACACCTTC.

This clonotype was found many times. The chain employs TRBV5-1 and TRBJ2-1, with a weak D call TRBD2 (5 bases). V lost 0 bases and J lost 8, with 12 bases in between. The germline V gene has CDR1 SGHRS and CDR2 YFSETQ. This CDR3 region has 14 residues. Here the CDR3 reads CASSLEASLDEQFF. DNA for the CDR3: TGCGCCAGCAGCTTGGAGGCTAGCTTGGATGAGCAGTTCTTC.

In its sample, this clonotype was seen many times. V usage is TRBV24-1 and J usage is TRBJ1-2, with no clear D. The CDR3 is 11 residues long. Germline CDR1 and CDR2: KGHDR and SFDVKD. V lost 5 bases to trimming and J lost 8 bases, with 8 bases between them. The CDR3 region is CATSAASGYTF. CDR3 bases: TGTGCCACCAGTGCCGCCTCGGGCTACACCTTC.

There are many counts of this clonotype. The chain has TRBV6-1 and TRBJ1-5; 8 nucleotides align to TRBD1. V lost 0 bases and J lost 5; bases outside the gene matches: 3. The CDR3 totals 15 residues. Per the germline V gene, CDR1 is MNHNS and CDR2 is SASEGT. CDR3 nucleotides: TGTGCCAGCAGTGAAGCGCAACAGGGGGATCAGCCCCAGCATTTT. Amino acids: CASSEAQQGDQPQHF.

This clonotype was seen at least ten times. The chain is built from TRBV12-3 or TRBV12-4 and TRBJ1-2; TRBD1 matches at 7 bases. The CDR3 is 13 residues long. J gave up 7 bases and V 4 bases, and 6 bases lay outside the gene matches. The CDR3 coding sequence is TGTGCCAGCAGTTCGCGACAGGGAAGTGGCTACACCTTC. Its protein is CASSSRQGSGYTF.